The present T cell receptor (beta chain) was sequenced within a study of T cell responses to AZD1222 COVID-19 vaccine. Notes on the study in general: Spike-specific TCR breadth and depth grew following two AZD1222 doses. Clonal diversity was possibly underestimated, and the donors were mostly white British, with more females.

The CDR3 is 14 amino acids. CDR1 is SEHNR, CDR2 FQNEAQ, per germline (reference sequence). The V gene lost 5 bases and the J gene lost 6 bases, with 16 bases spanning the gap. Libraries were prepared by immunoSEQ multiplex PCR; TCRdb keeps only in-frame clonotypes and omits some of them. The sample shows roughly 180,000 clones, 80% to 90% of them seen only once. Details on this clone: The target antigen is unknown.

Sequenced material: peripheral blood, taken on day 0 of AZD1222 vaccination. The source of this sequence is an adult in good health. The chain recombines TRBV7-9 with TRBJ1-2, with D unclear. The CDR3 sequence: CASSQLTDLHGYTF. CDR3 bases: TGTGCCAGCAGCCAATTGACGGATCTTCATGGCTACACCTTC. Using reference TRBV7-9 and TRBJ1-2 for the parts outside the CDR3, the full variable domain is DTGVSQNPRHKITKRGQNVTFRCDPISEHNRLYWYRQTLGQGPEFLTYFQNEAQLEKSRLLSDRFSAERPKGSFSTLEIQRTEQGDSAMYLCASSQLTDLHGYTFGSGTRLTVV.